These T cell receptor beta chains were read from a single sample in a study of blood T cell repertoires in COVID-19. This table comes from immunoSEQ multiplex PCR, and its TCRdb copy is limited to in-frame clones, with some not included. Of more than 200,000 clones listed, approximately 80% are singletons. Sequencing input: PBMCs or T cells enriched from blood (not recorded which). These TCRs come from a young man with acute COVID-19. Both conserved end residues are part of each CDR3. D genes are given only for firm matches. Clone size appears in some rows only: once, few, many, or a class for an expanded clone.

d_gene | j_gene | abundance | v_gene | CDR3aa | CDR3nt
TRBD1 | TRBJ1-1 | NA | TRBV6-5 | CASSYRIGGALAEAFF | TGTGCCAGCAGTTACCGGATAGGGGGCGCATTGGCTGAAGCTTTCTTT
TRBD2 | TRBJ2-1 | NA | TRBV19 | CASSMEGTSFNEQFF | TGTGCCAGTAGTATGGAAGGGACTAGCTTTAATGAGCAGTTCTTC
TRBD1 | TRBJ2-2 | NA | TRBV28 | CASSTGVDTGELFF | TGTGCCAGCAGTACAGGGGTGGACACCGGGGAGCTGTTTTTT
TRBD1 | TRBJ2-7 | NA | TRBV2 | CASRGQIDEQYF | TGTGCCAGCCGGGGACAGATAGACGAGCAGTACTTC
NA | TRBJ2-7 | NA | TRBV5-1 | CASSLAFSLNEQYF | TGCGCCAGCAGCTTGGCGTTCAGTCTGAACGAGCAGTACTTC
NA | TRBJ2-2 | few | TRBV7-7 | CASSLGQLANTGELFF | TGTGCCAGCAGCTTAGGACAGCTAGCGAACACCGGGGAGCTGTTTTTT
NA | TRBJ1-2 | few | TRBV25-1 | CASSGGNAHGYTF | TGTGCCAGCAGTGGGGGCAATGCTCACGGCTACACCTTC
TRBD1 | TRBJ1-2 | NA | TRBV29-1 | CSVDWAGGGNYGYTF | TGCAGCGTTGACTGGGCAGGGGGCGGGAACTATGGCTACACCTTC
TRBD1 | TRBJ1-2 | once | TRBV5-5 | CASSPWTGGMINYGYTF | TGTGCCAGCAGCCCATGGACAGGGGGAATGATAAACTATGGCTACACCTTC
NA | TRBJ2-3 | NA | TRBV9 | CASSVHSADTQYF | TGTGCCAGCAGCGTGCACTCGGCAGATACGCAGTATTTT
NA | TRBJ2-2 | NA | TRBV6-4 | CASSDSITTENTGELFF | TGTGCCAGCAGTGACTCAATAACGACAGAAAACACCGGGGAGCTGTTTTTT